This T cell receptor (beta chain) was documented in a study of CD8+ T cells in alopecia areata. General study results and limits: TCRs were shared less clearly across patients than in mice, possibly for HLA-related reasons. Affected scalp, especially in alopecia totalis/universalis, had a higher clonality than normal scalp did. Scalp sample data also include resident alphabeta T cells from normal skin.

For this clone: Its antigen is undetermined.

CDR1 is MDHEN, CDR2 SYDVKM, per germline. The germline V and J ends were trimmed by 5 bases and 3 bases, with 5 bases remaining between them. This CDR3 contains 12 residues. From PBMCs, CD4+ and CD8+ T cells were sorted. RNA was isolated and reverse transcribed to cDNA, the sequencing template. Produced via immunoSEQ multiplex PCR; TCRdb's table is partial and in-frame only. The sample includes some 160,000 clones, roughly 58% of them seen just once. The sequenced sample was CD8+ T cells sorted from blood. This rearrangement joins TRBV28 to TRBJ1-5; unclear D gene. The clonotype originates from a human donor in good health. CDR3 sequence: CASSDDNQPQHF. Written as DNA, the CDR3 is TGTGCCAGCAGTGACGACAATCAGCCCCAGCATTTT.